This TCR beta chain was sequenced for a study of Graves' ophthalmopathy and Graves' hyperthyroidism. Study at large: Stable hyperthyroidism was defined by absence of ophthalmopathy within 18 months of follow-up.

Regarding the study as a whole: The model flagged ophthalmopathy progression at approximately 70% sensitivity and about 72% specificity. Blood also carried most expanded thyroid clonotypes exceeding 0.001 frequency.

Beta-chain TCR CDR3 regions were amplified from RNA transcripts. In the first round, RT-PCR was carried out with HTBI primers, and a multiplex PCR formed the second round. TCRdb redid the calling of the multiplex PCR reads with MiXCR, one entry per CDR3 protein. The table has more than 1,000,000 distinct CDR3 sequences, 35% to 40% seen once. It was on clinical symptoms, serum thyroxine, TRAb, thyroid ultrasound and orbital computed tomography that diagnosis relied. This clonotype showed up many times. No antigen is known for it. In germline, CDR1 is SGHAT, CDR2 FQNNGV. V lost 2 bases and J 3 bases, leaving 11 bases between the germline ends. CDR3 length equals 14 residues.

This TCR was sampled from an adult man with Graves' hyperthyroidism. The specimen was peripheral blood or thyroid tissue (not recorded which). This chain connects TRBV11-2 to TRBJ2-7, with unresolved D. CDR3 sequence reads: CASSLQAALYEQYF. In DNA, the CDR3 is TGTGCCAGCAGCTTACAGGCGGCTCTCTACGAGCAGTACTTC.